This passage covers 23 T cell receptor beta chains from one sample sequenced in a study of blood T cells in healthy people across ages (dated by TCRdb to the mid-2010s). Receptor amplification or capture employed 5' RACE. TCRdb lists the instrument as Illumina HiSeq 2500. The second PCR ran for about 6 to 11 cycles and used a J-beta primer mix along with a sample-barcoded 5' primer. TCRdb cleaned the public reads at Q25 with fastp, built clones with MiXCR and kept in-frame beta chains. Here each entry gathers all rows of one CDR3 protein and keeps the most common genes and DNA. The sample records hundreds of thousands of distinct CDR3 sequences, approximately 59% of which are singletons. Together, the top ten hold around 37% of the sample. The specimen sequenced was blood. Receptors were obtained from a man aged 60 to 75 in good health.

This clonotype occurred a few times. The rearrangement uses TRBV5-5 and TRBJ1-2; D is ambiguous. Trimming pared 1 base from V and 1 base from J, leaving 8 bases between. Per germline, CDR1 SGHKS and CDR2 YYEKEE (reference sequence). This CDR3 contains 14 residues. CDR3 loop: CASSLQADNYGYTF. The CDR3 bases are TGTGCCAGCAGCTTGCAGGCAGATAACTATGGCTACACCTTC.

The CDR3 DNA sequence: TGTGCCATCTGGGCAGGGAAGGGGCCCCAGCATTTT. Encoded protein: CAIWAGKGPQHF. This chain uses TRBV10-3 with TRBJ1-5; D might be TRBD1 (5 bases). Deletions cut 8 bases from V and 9 bases from J, with 14 bases between. The CDR3 loop spans 12 amino acids. Per germline, CDR1 ENHRY and CDR2 SYGVKD.

This clonotype was seen many times. The V and J genes are TRBV6-5 and TRBJ2-7; the D gene is possibly TRBD1 (6 bases). The CDR3 totals 12 residues. Trimming shortened V by 6 bases and J by 3 bases, and 9 bases separated the two germline ends. In germline, CDR1 is MNHEY, CDR2 SVGAGI. The CDR3 is CASREQGYEQYF. The CDR3 DNA sequence: TGTGCCAGCAGAGAACAGGGCTACGAGCAGTACTTC.

The rearrangement joins TRBV2 to TRBJ2-5; perhaps TRBD1 as D (7 bases). Germline V CDR1 and CDR2: SNHLY, FYNNEI. CDR3 length equals 15 residues. V was shortened by 7 bases and J by 11 bases, with 26 bases between the two germline ends. The CDR3 sequence: CASNFQGGSYNEQYF. The CDR3 bases are TGTGCCAGCAACTTTCAGGGGGGCTCCTACAATGAGCAGTACTTC.

The V gene is TRBV28, the J gene TRBJ2-3, with TRBD1 matching 7 bases. V dropped 5 bases and J dropped 6; count of bases not matched to a gene: 14. CDR1 is MDHEN and CDR2 is SYDVKM in the germline V gene. This CDR3 is built from 16 residues. The CDR3 DNA is TGTGCCAGCAGTAGCCCGGACAGGTTAAACAGTGATACGCAGTATTTT. Encoded protein: CASSSPDRLNSDTQYF.

The genes are TRBV10-3 and TRBJ1-2; D unclear. CDR1 and CDR2 (germline): ENHRY, SYGVKD. The CDR3 has 15 residues. Deletions cut 3 bases from V and 0 bases from J, with 11 bases between. CDR3 bases: TGTGCCATCAGTGACGGAAGTTCTTCTAACTATGGCTACACCTTC. Amino acid sequence: CAISDGSSSNYGYTF.

For the CDR3, the DNA is TGTGCCAGCAGTAGATCCGGGACTCTCTCCAGGGAGACCCAGTACTTC. Amino acids: CASSRSGTLSRETQYF. The rearrangement links TRBV27 to TRBJ2-5; tentatively, D is TRBD2 (6 bases). Germline V gene sequence: CDR1 MNHEY, CDR2 SMNVEV (reference sequence). The ends were cut back, 5 bases at V and 5 bases at J, with 21 bases in the middle. The CDR3 runs 16 residues.

The CDR3 reads CASSEARRSTQYF. The CDR3 nucleotides read TGTGCCAGCAGTGAAGCGCGACGTAGTACGCAGTATTTT. The chain is built from TRBV6-1 and TRBJ2-3; D is uncertain. Germline CDR1 and CDR2: MNHNS and SASEGT. The CDR3 is made up of 13 amino acids. The ends were cut back, 0 bases at V and 8 bases at J, with 9 bases in the middle.

This chain connects TRBV11-2 to TRBJ1-2; no definite D call. V lost 3 bases, J lost 4 bases, and 12 bases lay in between. Germline-derived CDR1 and CDR2 are SGHAT and FQNNGV. There are 14 residues in the CDR3. Here the CDR3 DNA reads TGTGCCAGCAGCTTGTGGGCACAAGGCTATGGCTACACCTTC. Translated: CASSLWAQGYGYTF.

The chain links TRBV28 to TRBJ2-3; possible D gene TRBD2, 6 bases. This CDR3 comprises 16 residues. The germline V gene has CDR1 MDHEN and CDR2 SYDVKM. V was cut by 4 bases and J by 2 bases, with 16 bases left in between. In nucleotides, the CDR3 is TGTGCCAGCAGTTCCGCGGGATTGGGTCCCACAGATACGCAGTATTTT. Its translation: CASSSAGLGPTDTQYF. Filled out from reference TRBV28 and TRBJ2-3, the complete variable domain reads DVKVTQSSRYLVKRTGEKVFLECVQDMDHENMFWYRQDPGLGLRLIYFSYDVKMKEKGDIPEGYSVSREKKERFSLILESASTNQTSMYLCASSSAGLGPTDTQYFGPGTRLTVL.

This clonotype was counted a few times. The chain joins TRBV29-1 to TRBJ2-4; a possible D gene is TRBD1 (6 bases). The DNA end is more similar to TRBJ2-7, so the J call may be wrong. There are 12 residues in the CDR3. In germline, CDR1 is SQVTM, CDR2 ANQGSEA. The CDR3 DNA sequence: TGCAGCGTTTATAGAGGGGGCTACGAGCAGTACTTC. The encoded protein is CSVYRGGYEQYF.

This clonotype is a singleton in its sample. CDR3 loop: CSARKTAPNTIYF. CDR3 nucleotide sequence: TGCAGTGCTAGAAAGACAGCCCCAAACACCATATATTTT. The chain couples TRBV20-1 to TRBJ1-3; weak D call: TRBD1 (5 bases). CDR1 and CDR2 (germline): DFQATT, SNEGSKA (reference sequence). The CDR3 covers 13 residues. The germline V and J ends were trimmed by 2 bases and 6 bases, with 11 bases remaining between them.

The V call is TRBV5-4, the J call TRBJ2-7, with TRBD2 matching over 8 bases. The tail of the sequence fits TRBJ2-5 better, so the J call may be wrong. CDR1 and CDR2 (germline): SGHNT, YYREEE (reference sequence). This CDR3 is 15 amino acids long. The CDR3 DNA reads TGTGCCAGCAGCTCGGGGGGGGAAAATCAAAAGACCCAGTACTTC. It codes for CASSSGGENQKTQYF.

This clonotype was seen only a few times. The CDR3 sequence is CASSQAHRGQYEQYF. DNA for the CDR3: TGTGCCAGCAGCCAAGCCCACAGGGGGCAGTACGAGCAGTACTTC. The V call is TRBV3-1, the J call TRBJ2-4; 9 positions match TRBD1. TRBJ2-7 explains the end of the DNA better; the J call may be wrong. Germline CDR1 is LGHDT and CDR2 is YNNKEL (reference sequence). The CDR3 covers 15 residues.

This chain connects TRBV10-3 to TRBJ1-2, with D unresolved. Germline CDR1 and CDR2: ENHRY and SYGVKD. Between the trimmed V and J ends, which lost 6 bases and 4 bases, there was a span of 15 bases. This CDR3 has 14 residues. This chain's CDR3 is CAISPEASGYGYTF. For the CDR3, the DNA is TGTGCCATCAGCCCAGAGGCCAGCGGCTATGGCTACACCTTC.

The V and J genes are TRBV7-9 and TRBJ2-7, with 7 bases matching TRBD2. Germline CDR1 is SEHNR and CDR2 is FQNEAQ (reference sequence). J lost 2 bases, V lost 11 bases, and 18 bases had no gene match. CDR3 length: 16 amino acids. CDR3 sequence (DNA): TGTGCCTGCACTCCTGTTGCCGGGGGGTCCACCTACGAGCAGTACTTC. It is translated as CACTPVAGGSTYEQYF.

This clonotype has more than one count but fewer than ten. The CDR3 sequence is CASSPSQLAPLHF. Here the CDR3 DNA reads TGTGCCAGCAGCCCGAGTCAATTGGCACCCCTCCACTTT. The chain joins TRBV9 to TRBJ1-6; no clear D. This CDR3 has 13 amino acids. Germline V gene sequence: CDR1 SGDLS, CDR2 YYNGEE. V dropped 4 bases and J dropped 11 bases, with 13 bases sitting between them.

This chain uses TRBV18 with TRBJ1-1, with D perhaps TRBD1 (5 bases). Between the trimmed V and J ends, which lost 3 bases and 0 bases, there was a span of 11 bases. Germline loops: CDR1 KGHSH, CDR2 LQKENI. The CDR3 runs 15 residues. CDR3 region: CASSPVRQMNTEAFF. Here the CDR3 DNA reads TGTGCCAGCTCACCCGTACGACAGATGAACACTGAAGCTTTCTTT.

V gene TRBV12-3 or TRBV12-4 combines with J gene TRBJ2-5; either TRBD1 or TRBD2 may fit D (6 bases each). V was pared by 6 bases and J by 7 bases, with 15 bases between. The CDR3 covers 13 residues. CDR3: CASSPNWGATQYF. The CDR3 nucleotides are TGTGCCAGCAGCCCTAACTGGGGGGCGACCCAGTACTTC.

Only a few counts were recorded for this clonotype. The chain recombines TRBV9 with TRBJ2-7, with 9 bases identical to TRBD1. CDR3 length equals 14 residues. The V segment lost 2 bases and the J segment 7 bases; nucleotides outside the gene matches: 7. CDR1 is SGDLS and CDR2 is YYNGEE in the germline V gene. The CDR3: CASSVGQGLGEQYF. The CDR3 DNA sequence: TGTGCCAGCAGCGTCGGACAGGGGTTAGGGGAGCAGTACTTC.

Only one count was recorded for this clonotype. The chain links TRBV5-4 to TRBJ1-2, with 7 bases fitting TRBD1. V lost 3 bases and J lost 6; bases outside the gene matches: 8. Germline V gene lookup returns CDR1 SGHNT and CDR2 YYREEE (reference sequence). The CDR3 length is 14 residues. CDR3 bases: TGTGCCAGCAGCTACCTCGACAGGGACCATGGCTACACCTTC. It yields the protein CASSYLDRDHGYTF.

This chain uses TRBV5-5 with TRBJ1-2; D not resolved. This CDR3 contains 14 residues. Between the trimmed V and J ends, which lost 0 bases and 0 bases, there was a span of 6 bases. CDR1 SGHKS and CDR2 YYEKEE come from the germline V gene (reference sequence). The CDR3 DNA sequence: TGTGCCAGCAGCTTGGAACGTACTAACTATGGCTACACCTTC. This translates into CASSLERTNYGYTF.

The chain has TRBV28 and TRBJ1-1, with 9 positions matching TRBD1. Germline V gene data show CDR1 as MDHEN and CDR2 as SYDVKM. This CDR3 spans 14 amino acids. V gave up 5 bases and J gave up 5 bases; unmatched junction bases: 6. The CDR3 sequence: CASSTGTGKTEAFF. In DNA, the CDR3 is TGTGCCAGCAGTACAGGGACAGGGAAGACTGAAGCTTTCTTT.